The 18 T cell receptor beta chains presented below share a single source sample, sequenced in a study of cytomegalovirus exposure and HLA in healthy donors. The primer mix had 60 Vbeta and 13 Jbeta primers. Data came from immunoSEQ multiplex PCR; TCRdb stores just in-frame clones and leaves some out. The sample shows about 160,000 clones, 80% to 90% of them seen only once. Sequenced input: PBMCs. The source is a male donor in good health and CMV-seronegative.

This clone appeared once. V gene TRBV7-2 combines with J gene TRBJ2-3, with D unclear. The length of the CDR3 is 13 residues. The germline V gene encodes CDR1 SGHTA and CDR2 FQGNSA. V shed 5 bases and J shed 0 bases, with 6 bases lying between them. The CDR3 protein is CASSRPSTDTQYF. As DNA, the CDR3 is TGTGCCAGCAGCCGTCCGAGCACAGATACGCAGTATTTT.

This rearrangement joins TRBV6-1 to TRBJ1-2, with 7 bases that match TRBD1. The CDR3 is made up of 14 amino acids. V trimming: 4 bases; J trimming: 2 bases; junction bases outside the gene matches: 4. Germline V gene data show CDR1 as MNHNS and CDR2 as SASEGT. The CDR3 DNA reads TGTGCCAGCAGTGCGACAGGGACCAACTATGGCTACACCTTC. It codes for CASSATGTNYGYTF.

V gene TRBV4-2 combines with J gene TRBJ2-7, with 7 bases lining up with TRBD1. This CDR3 has 16 amino acids. Looked up from germline, CDR1 is LGHNA and CDR2 is YNFKEQ. J gave up 4 bases and V 0 bases, and 9 bases lay outside the gene matches. The CDR3 is CASSQDVAGGEYEQYF. The DNA for the CDR3 is TGTGCCAGCAGCCAAGATGTAGCAGGGGGAGAGTACGAGCAGTACTTC.

This clone was detected once. The J gene is TRBJ2-7, the V gene TRBV27; maybe TRBD1 (5 bases). Germline V gene data show CDR1 as MNHEY and CDR2 as SMNVEV (reference sequence). V was shortened by 2 bases and J by 2 bases, with 10 bases between the two germline ends. CDR3 length: 14 residues. The CDR3: CASSLVDRPYEQYF. Written as DNA, the CDR3 is TGTGCCAGCAGTTTAGTTGACAGACCCTACGAGCAGTACTTC.

This clone occurred a few times. V usage is TRBV5-1 and J usage is TRBJ2-6; 10 nucleotides agree with TRBD2. Germline trimming cut 4 bases from V and 3 bases from J; bases unmatched to any gene: 10. Germline CDR1 reads SGHRS; CDR2 reads YFSETQ. The CDR3 runs 18 residues. CDR3 DNA sequence: TGCGCCAGCAGCCCTGGCCCTAGCGGGAGTTATGGGGCCAACGTCCTGACTTTC. This gives the protein CASSPGPSGSYGANVLTF.

The genes are TRBV30 and TRBJ1-5; 7 bases are a match to TRBD1. This CDR3 is built from 15 residues. Germline CDR1 and CDR2: GTSNPN and SVGIG (reference sequence). The V segment lost 0 bases and the J segment 9 bases; nucleotides outside the gene matches: 11. The CDR3 DNA reads as TGTGCCTGGAGTGTGGCTGGGACAGCCGTGAGGCCCCAGCATTTT. Translation gives CAWSVAGTAVRPQHF.

The V and J genes are TRBV4-3 and TRBJ1-3, with 8 positions matching TRBD1. Germline CDR1 is LGHNA and CDR2 is YSLEER. This CDR3 contains 21 residues. The V gene end was trimmed by 0 bases and the J gene end by 0 bases; junction bases not matched to a gene: 16. The CDR3 here is CASSQEVVMGQAHFSGNTIYF. CDR3 nucleotides: TGCGCCAGCAGCCAAGAAGTGGTTATGGGACAGGCACATTTCTCTGGAAACACCATATATTTT.

This chain's CDR3 is CASIPVRGSTEAFF. CDR3 nucleotides: TGTGCCAGCATCCCAGTCCGGGGAAGCACTGAAGCTTTCTTT. This chain joins TRBV6-1 and TRBJ1-1; D gene uncertain. Looked up from germline, CDR1 is MNHNS and CDR2 is SASEGT. Trimming shortened V by 7 bases and J by 4 bases, and 16 bases separated the two germline ends. The CDR3 is 14 residues long.

This clone was recorded once. The V call is TRBV4-3, the J call TRBJ2-2; the match to TRBD2 covers 10 bases. Unmatched junction bases numbered 4, after V lost 1 base and J lost 2 bases. From germline, CDR1 is LGHNA and CDR2 YSLEER. The CDR3 spans 17 residues. CDR3 nucleotide sequence: TGCGCCAGCAGCCAAGTACTAGCGGGACCAAACACCGGGGAGCTGTTTTTT. Residues: CASSQVLAGPNTGELFF.

In its sample, this clone was seen a few times. The rearrangement links TRBV5-1 to TRBJ2-2; D remains ambiguous. Between the trimmed V and J ends, which lost 0 bases and 1 base, there was a span of 7 bases. The CDR3 is 15 residues long. In germline, CDR1 is SGHRS, CDR2 YFSETQ. The CDR3 DNA is TGCGCCAGCAGCTTGGACCAGTTGAACACCGGGGAGCTGTTTTTT. Amino acid sequence: CASSLDQLNTGELFF.

The J gene is TRBJ2-7, the V gene TRBV5-1; D possibly corresponds to TRBD2 (6 bases). This CDR3 is 15 amino acids long. CDR1 SGHRS and CDR2 YFSETQ come from the germline V gene. V lost 0 bases and J lost 0, with 10 bases in between. As DNA, the CDR3 is TGCGCCAGCAGCTTGGCCGGGACTGCCTCCTACGAGCAGTACTTC. It is translated as CASSLAGTASYEQYF.

This chain joins TRBV30 and TRBJ1-1; D perhaps matches TRBD1 (5 bases). In germline, CDR1 is GTSNPN, CDR2 SVGIG (reference sequence). The V end lost 2 bases, the J end lost 2 bases, and 21 bases lay between the germline ends. This CDR3 contains 17 residues. The CDR3 DNA reads TGTGCCTGGAGTAGAGGACATTCGACAACATTAAACACTGAAGCTTTCTTT. This encodes CAWSRGHSTTLNTEAFF.

This clone was seen a handful of times. The V call is TRBV5-1, the J call TRBJ1-6; tentatively, D is TRBD1 (6 bases). Trimming removed 0 bases from V and 11 bases from J, with 12 bases in between. CDR1 is SGHRS and CDR2 is YFSETQ in the germline V gene. CDR3 size: 14 residues. CDR3 coding DNA: TGCGCCAGCAGCTTGGGGGGGCAGGGGACACCCCTCCACTTT. Its translation: CASSLGGQGTPLHF.

J is TRBJ2-1 and V is TRBV5-1; D is unclear. The germline gives CDR1 SGHRS, CDR2 YFSETQ. V shed 0 bases and J shed 8 bases, with 9 bases lying between them. This CDR3 is built from 13 residues. The CDR3 loop is CASSLAGQDEQFF. The DNA of the CDR3 is TGCGCCAGCAGCTTGGCCGGTCAGGATGAGCAGTTCTTC.

J is TRBJ2-3 and V is TRBV5-1, with D perhaps TRBD2 (5 bases). Deletions cut 3 bases from V and 5 bases from J, with 16 bases between. Germline V gene sequence: CDR1 SGHRS, CDR2 YFSETQ. The CDR3 contains 15 residues. The CDR3 DNA reads as TGCGCCAGCAGCTCCCCTGTGGGAGTGGGAGATACGCAGTATTTT. Translating it yields CASSSPVGVGDTQYF.

The rearrangement uses TRBV5-6 and TRBJ2-5; D is perhaps TRBD2 (5 bases). The last part of the DNA fits TRBJ2-7 better; the J call may be wrong. Looked up from germline, CDR1 is SGHDT and CDR2 is YYEEEE. The CDR3 sequence is 12 residues long. Here the CDR3 DNA reads TGTGCCAGCAGCCTTTCGGGGTACGAGCAGTACTTC. Its translation is CASSLSGYEQYF.

The gene calls are TRBV14 and TRBJ2-7; TRBD1 matches at 8 bases. Trimming cost V 2 bases and J 2 bases; bases outside gene matches: 8. Germline V gene sequence: CDR1 SGHDN, CDR2 FVKESK. This CDR3 is 16 amino acids long. This chain's CDR3 is CASSQYAGQVTYEQYF. DNA for the CDR3: TGTGCCAGCAGCCAATACGCGGGACAGGTAACCTACGAGCAGTACTTC.

This clone showed up just once. The chain joins TRBV2 to TRBJ1-5, with 7 bases that match TRBD1. Germline assignment: CDR1 SNHLY and CDR2 FYNNEI. The trim removed 8 bases at V and 0 bases at J, leaving 13 bases unmatched. The CDR3 extends over 17 amino acids. The CDR3 sequence: CASGEARDSYSNQPQHF. CDR3 bases: TGTGCCAGCGGCGAAGCCCGGGACAGTTATAGCAATCAGCCCCAGCATTTT.